This T cell receptor beta chain was documented in a study of glioma-infiltrating T cells. Study results and limitations: Very few CDR3 sequences were shared between tissue and blood. Tissue-blood divergence was below expectation in non-neoplastic patients, above in gliomas.

This CDR3 is built from 14 residues. V was trimmed by 0 bases and J by 6 bases, leaving 13 bases between them. The germline V gene encodes CDR1 DFQATT and CDR2 SNEGSKA (reference sequence). Amplification of TCR alpha and beta CDR3 regions from RNA used iRepertoire nested multiplex PCR. Tissue mRNA or PBMC total RNA, about 85-400 ng, went into one-step reverse transcription and amplification. TCRdb re-analysed the multiplex PCR reads in MiXCR, keeping a single row per CDR3 protein. The table includes 100,000 to 150,000 distinct CDR3 sequences, about 23% detected once. The sample holds many counts of this clonotype. Its antigen is currently unknown.

V is TRBV20-1 and J is TRBJ2-3; possibly TRBD2 for D (5 bases). Input material: glioma tissue, nonneoplastic brain tissue, or PBMCs (not recorded which). The receptor was derived from a human donor with low-grade glioma or glioblastoma, undergoing nonglioma brain surgery, or in good health (not recorded which). The CDR3 DNA sequence: TGCAGTGCTAGAGAGAACGGGATCTTGGATACGCAGTATTTT. The encoded protein is CSARENGILDTQYF.